The 3 T cell receptor beta chains in this list originate from one sample, sequenced in a study of blood T cell repertoires in COVID-19. Assay used: immunoSEQ multiplex PCR; TCRdb lists only in-frame clones, some missing. This table has 100,000 to 120,000 clones, less than 75% appearing once. Sequencing used peripheral blood. The receptor set was obtained from a woman aged 40 to 49 with acute or convalescent COVID-19.

The rearrangement uses TRBV11-2 and TRBJ2-7; TRBD2 agrees at 7 bases. Germline V gene sequence: CDR1 SGHAT, CDR2 FQNNGV. Trimming at V came to 5 bases and at J to 0 bases, leaving 13 bases not matched to a gene. This CDR3 is 17 amino acids long. The chain's CDR3 is CASSLLPGGPSSYEQYF. CDR3 DNA: TGTGCCAGCAGCCTCCTGCCGGGGGGTCCTAGCTCCTACGAGCAGTACTTC.

This clone was observed a handful of times. The chain couples TRBV7-2 to TRBJ2-5; 12 nucleotides line up with TRBD1. Germline V gene lookup returns CDR1 SGHTA and CDR2 FQGNSA. CDR3 length: 16 residues. Trimming at V came to 3 bases and at J to 9 bases, leaving 11 bases not matched to a gene. The CDR3 spells CASSFPSGTGGRAQYF. The CDR3 DNA reads as TGTGCCAGCAGCTTCCCATCCGGGACAGGGGGCCGAGCCCAGTACTTC.

The CDR3 bases are TGTGCCAGCAATATGGCGGGGGGCGGGCATAATGAGCAGTTCTTC. Amino acids: CASNMAGGGHNEQFF. The chain combines TRBV2 with TRBJ2-1, with 8 bases fitting TRBD2. Germline lookup yields CDR1 SNHLY and CDR2 FYNNEI. The J segment lost 7 bases and the V segment lost 7 bases, leaving 12 bases of the junction unmatched. CDR3 length: 15 amino acids.